Below, 25 T cell receptor beta chains from the same sample are listed, as sequenced in a study of identical twins. TCRdb passed the 5' RACE reads through MiXCR, listing each CDR3 protein once. The sample contains hundreds of thousands of distinct CDR3 sequences, around 8.6% of which appear only once. The sample also formed part of further work on yellow fever vaccine responses in identical twins.

Sequences were obtained from PBMCs. The receptors stem from a woman aged 18-29 years in good health.

In its sample, this clonotype was seen a few times. This chain joins TRBV6-5 and TRBJ2-7; D perhaps matches TRBD1 (6 bases). Germline CDR1 MNHEY, CDR2 SVGAGI. V shed 6 bases and J shed 5 bases, with 11 bases lying between them. The CDR3 is 12 residues long. CDR3 in DNA: TGTGCCAGCAGAGGCTACAGGGACGAGCAGTACTTC. Translating gives CASRGYRDEQYF.

This clonotype was detected ten times or more. V gene TRBV7-9 combines with J gene TRBJ2-7; D remains ambiguous. The CDR3 has 13 residues. CDR1 and CDR2 (germline): SEHNR, FQNEAQ (reference sequence). V was clipped by 4 bases and J by 3 bases, with 10 bases between them. The CDR3 DNA follows: TGTGCCAGCAGCTATGGTTGGAACTACGAGCAGTACTTC. Its protein product is CASSYGWNYEQYF.

This clonotype has a count of ten or more. The chain combines TRBV20-1 with TRBJ2-4; TRBD1 aligns across 8 bases. CDR1 DFQATT and CDR2 SNEGSKA come from the germline V gene (reference sequence). After removal of 6 bases from V and 0 bases from J, the junction contained 7 bases not matched to a gene. The CDR3 totals 15 residues. CDR3 sequence reads: CSAKTGDLAKNIQYF. CDR3 coding DNA: TGCAGTGCAAAGACAGGGGATCTAGCCAAAAACATTCAGTACTTC.

This clonotype was observed at least ten times. The V and J genes are TRBV6-2 or TRBV6-3 and TRBJ1-5; the D is unclear. V lost 0 bases, J lost 4 bases, and 7 bases lay in between. CDR1 and CDR2 from the germline V gene are MNHEY and SVGEGT. The CDR3 loop spans 14 amino acids. CDR3 amino acids: CASSYSMGNQPQHF. CDR3 DNA: TGTGCCAGCAGTTACTCAATGGGAAATCAGCCCCAGCATTTT.

This clonotype was counted many times. V usage is TRBV18 and J usage is TRBJ2-1, with TRBD1 as a possible D gene (5 bases). The CDR3 length is 15 residues. Per germline, CDR1 KGHSH and CDR2 LQKENI. Trimming removed 3 bases from V and 0 bases from J, with 9 bases in between. In nucleotides, the CDR3 is TGTGCCAGCTCACCGACAGCGACCTCCTACAATGAGCAGTTCTTC. Protein: CASSPTATSYNEQFF.

This clonotype was detected only a few times. The J gene is TRBJ2-1, the V gene TRBV20-1; 12 nucleotides line up with TRBD2. V dropped 0 bases and J dropped 7; count of bases not matched to a gene: 4. The germline V gene encodes CDR1 DFQATT and CDR2 SNEGSKA (reference sequence). The CDR3 is made up of 15 amino acids. The CDR3 bases are TGCAGTGCTAGAGACCCTAGCGGGAGGGCGAATGAGCAGTTCTTC. This sequence encodes CSARDPSGRANEQFF.

This clonotype was detected only a few times. The V gene is TRBV27, the J gene TRBJ2-1; 12 positions agree with TRBD2. CDR1 and CDR2 from the germline V gene are MNHEY and SMNVEV (reference sequence). The CDR3 covers 17 residues. The V segment lost 3 bases and the J segment 3 bases; nucleotides outside the gene matches: 6. CDR3 in amino acids: CASSFQLAGGHYNEQFF. The CDR3 bases are TGTGCCAGCAGTTTTCAACTAGCGGGAGGCCACTACAATGAGCAGTTCTTC.

This clonotype was counted many times. The J gene is TRBJ2-7, the V gene TRBV29-1, with D possibly being TRBD1 (6 bases). CDR1 and CDR2 (germline): SQVTM, ANQGSEA. The CDR3 sequence is 12 residues long. The CDR3 region is CSTGTNSYEQYF. CDR3 coding DNA: TGCAGTACAGGGACAAACTCCTACGAGCAGTACTTC.

The chain is built from TRBV18 and TRBJ2-1; 7 bases agree with TRBD2. CDR3 length equals 16 residues. The V and J ends lost 5 bases and 0 bases, in that order; junction bases with no gene match: 7. The V gene's germline CDR1 is KGHSH and CDR2 LQKENI. CDR3 nucleotides: TGTGCCAGCTCATTCAGCGGGGAGAGCTCCTACAATGAGCAGTTCTTC. This translates into CASSFSGESSYNEQFF.

This clonotype has a count of ten or more. The rearrangement uses TRBV11-2 and TRBJ2-1; possibly TRBD2 for D (6 bases). This CDR3 spans 18 amino acids. CDR1 SGHAT and CDR2 FQNNGV come from the germline V gene. V was clipped by 1 base and J by 0 bases, with 16 bases between them. CDR3 loop: CASSLVPGSGSSYNEQFF. The DNA for the CDR3 is TGTGCCAGCAGCTTAGTTCCCGGGAGCGGGTCCTCCTACAATGAGCAGTTCTTC.

This clonotype was seen a handful of times. The chain carries TRBV2 and TRBJ1-2; D gene unclear. Germline V gene sequence: CDR1 SNHLY, CDR2 FYNNEI. With 0 bases removed from V and 7 bases from J, the gap between germline ends came to 12 bases. This CDR3 spans 14 amino acids. In nucleotides, the CDR3 is TGTGCCAGCAGTGAAGCGCTTCGCGGCTTTGGCTACACCTTC. Encoded protein: CASSEALRGFGYTF. The full variable domain, with the rest looked up from reference TRBV2 and TRBJ1-2, is EPEVTQTPSHQVTQMGQEVILRCVPISNHLYFYWYRQILGQKVEFLVSFYNNEISEKSEIFDDQFSVERPDGSNFTLKIRSTKLEDSAMYFCASSEALRGFGYTFGSGTRLTVV.

This clonotype came up a few times. The gene calls are TRBV4-3 and TRBJ2-1; D perhaps matches TRBD2 (6 bases). The CDR3 loop spans 14 amino acids. Trimming pared 3 bases from V and 8 bases from J, leaving 14 bases between. Germline lookup yields CDR1 LGHNA and CDR2 YSLEER. The CDR3: CASSHSTGVDEQFF. CDR3 sequence (DNA): TGCGCCAGCAGCCATTCAACGGGGGTTGATGAGCAGTTCTTC.

This clonotype was picked up many times. The chain combines TRBV4-3 with TRBJ2-1; D ambiguous. This CDR3 has 16 amino acids. Germline V lookup: CDR1 LGHNA, CDR2 YSLEER. V was pared by 0 bases and J by 2 bases, with 11 bases between. CDR3 DNA sequence: TGCGCCAGCAGCCAAGATGGTGCTGGTGCCTACAATGAGCAGTTCTTC. Translation: CASSQDGAGAYNEQFF.

This clonotype appeared many times. The chain recombines TRBV28 with TRBJ1-3; the D gene is possibly TRBD1 (5 bases). Looked up from germline, CDR1 is MDHEN and CDR2 is SYDVKM. The CDR3 has 16 amino acids. V was clipped by 1 base and J by 0 bases, with 10 bases between them. The CDR3 DNA is TGTGCCAGCAGTTTATTGACAGCTAGCTCTGGAAACACCATATATTTT. This sequence encodes CASSLLTASSGNTIYF.

This clonotype was recorded many times. V and J are TRBV6-1 and TRBJ2-3; TRBD2 matches 9 bases. Germline V lookup: CDR1 MNHNS, CDR2 SASEGT. V was pared by 11 bases and J by 4 bases, with 16 bases of the junction left unmatched. The CDR3 consists of 16 residues. This CDR3 reads CAVATLSGSPADTQYF. For the CDR3, the DNA is TGTGCCGTCGCCACACTTAGCGGGAGTCCGGCAGATACGCAGTATTTT.

This chain links TRBV5-5 with TRBJ2-1; D is undetermined. The CDR3 sequence is 13 residues long. Deletions cut 3 bases from V and 2 bases from J, with 6 bases between. Germline V lookup: CDR1 SGHKS, CDR2 YYEKEE (reference sequence). CDR3 DNA: TGTGCCAGCAGCTCGCTTACCTACAATGAGCAGTTCTTC. Protein product: CASSSLTYNEQFF.

V is TRBV5-1 and J is TRBJ2-2, with 11 bases lining up with TRBD2. The V and J ends lost 4 bases and 1 base, in that order; junction bases with no gene match: 3. Germline-derived CDR1 and CDR2 are SGHRS and YFSETQ. This CDR3 has 16 residues. The CDR3 DNA reads TGCGCCAGCAGCGCAACTAGCGGGGGGAACACCGGGGAGCTGTTTTTT. Translated, it gives CASSATSGGNTGELFF.

This clonotype was seen repeatedly, ten times or more. This chain joins TRBV5-1 and TRBJ1-1; 9 bases are shared with TRBD1. The CDR3 has 16 residues. V lost 6 bases and J lost 0; bases outside the gene matches: 9. Germline V gives CDR1 SGHRS, CDR2 YFSETQ. DNA for the CDR3: TGCGCCAGCAACGATCCCGGGACAGGGATGAACACTGAAGCTTTCTTT. Translated, it gives CASNDPGTGMNTEAFF.

This clonotype has a count of ten or more. The rearrangement uses TRBV7-2 and TRBJ1-1; D uncertain. Germline V gene sequence: CDR1 SGHTA, CDR2 FQGNSA. V was pared by 4 bases and J by 7 bases, with 7 bases between. CDR3 length: 11 residues. The CDR3 DNA sequence: TGTGCCAGCAGCTATTTAATTGAAGCTTTCTTT. Its protein is CASSYLIEAFF. Full variable domain (remainder filled in from reference TRBV7-2 and TRBJ1-1): GAGVSQSPSNKVTEKGKDVELRCDPISGHTALYWYRQSLGQGLEFLIYFQGNSAPDKSGLPSDRFSAERTGGSVSTLTIQRTQQEDSAVYLCASSYLIEAFFGQGTRLTVV.

Regarding this clonotype: An end of the junction does not agree with germline; a read error may underlie this. The chain is built from TRBV7-7 and TRBJ2-7, with TRBD2 matching over 8 bases. This CDR3 is built from 18 residues. Germline-derived CDR1 and CDR2 are SSHAT and FNYEAQ (reference sequence). CDR3 amino acids: CASSPGLARGRGVYEQYF. CDR3 nucleotide sequence: TGTGCTAGCAGCCCCGGACTAGCCCGTGGGCGGGGGGTTTACGAGCAGTACTTC.

This clonotype was detected ten times or more. The genes are TRBV28 and TRBJ2-5, with 7 bases aligning to TRBD1. This CDR3 is 14 amino acids long. The V gene's germline CDR1 is MDHEN and CDR2 SYDVKM. Trimming took 3 bases from V and 4 from J; bases not matched to a gene: 5. The DNA for the CDR3 is TGTGCCAGCAGTTTTACAGGGGTGGGAGAGACCCAGTACTTC. This sequence encodes CASSFTGVGETQYF.

This clonotype was seen only a few times. This chain links TRBV15 with TRBJ2-6, with D possibly TRBD2 on 6 matching bases. Germline V gene data show CDR1 as LNHNV and CDR2 as YYDKDF (reference sequence). The CDR3 has 15 residues. V was pared by 3 bases and J by 4 bases, with 10 bases between. The CDR3 DNA reads TGTGCCACCAGCAGGGAGGGAGGCGGGGCCAACGTCCTGACTTTC. Residues: CATSREGGGANVLTF.

The sample holds a few counts of this clonotype. This chain joins TRBV11-2 and TRBJ2-7; D is perhaps TRBD2 (6 bases). Germline values: CDR1 SGHAT, CDR2 FQNNGV. The length of the CDR3 is 15 residues. Trimming removed 0 bases at V and 5 bases at J, with 14 bases between. As DNA, the CDR3 is TGTGCCAGCAGCTTAGAGCTGGACATAGCGGACGAGCAGTACTTC. Translated, it gives CASSLELDIADEQYF.

This clonotype turned up a few times. CDR3 bases: TGCGCCAGCAGCCAAGATCTGCCTAGCGGGAGTGATGAGCAGTTCTTC. Its protein product is CASSQDLPSGSDEQFF. The chain links TRBV4-3 to TRBJ2-1; 10 positions agree with TRBD2. The trim removed 0 bases at V and 8 bases at J, leaving 7 bases unmatched. Germline-derived CDR1 and CDR2 are LGHNA and YSLEER. CDR3 length equals 16 residues.

There are many counts of this clonotype. The rearrangement uses TRBV27 and TRBJ2-7; 8 bases align to TRBD1. The CDR3 spans 15 residues. Looked up from germline, CDR1 is MNHEY and CDR2 is SMNVEV (reference sequence). V lost 7 bases and J lost 1; bases outside the gene matches: 9. The DNA for the CDR3 is TGTGCCAGCATTGAAACCGGGACAGGTTCCTACGAGCAGTACTTC. Its protein is CASIETGTGSYEQYF.